These 28 T cell receptor beta chains came from one sample sequenced in a study of T cell responses to AZD1222 COVID-19 vaccine (dated by TCRdb to the early 2020s). What this sample's time point label stands for: baseline before first vaccination. To prepare the library, the immunoSEQ multiplex PCR assay was applied. TCRdb obtained this table from immuneACCESS and retained in-frame rearrangements with V and J assigned. These tables miss some clones; where compared with another copy, unresolved V genes account for less than half of the shortfall, and the remainder is unexplained. The sample contains 140,000 to 150,000 clones, 90% to 95% of them found a single time. 4% to 6% of the sample is in the top ten clones. Material: peripheral blood, obtained on day 0 of AZD1222 vaccination. These receptors were obtained from an adult in good health.

The DNA of the CDR3 is TGTGCCAGCAATCTGGGGAAGGGAAACACTGAAGCTTTCTTT. Protein: CASNLGKGNTEAFF. V is TRBV2 and J is TRBJ1-1; no definite D call. Germline assignment: CDR1 SNHLY and CDR2 FYNNEI. The ends were cut back, 7 bases at V and 2 bases at J, with 14 bases in the middle. This CDR3 spans 14 amino acids.

The genes are TRBV24-1 and TRBJ1-3; weak D call: TRBD1 (5 bases). Trimming cost V 5 bases and J 0 bases, with 16 bases left between them. CDR1 is KGHDR and CDR2 is SFDVKD in the germline V gene. The CDR3 has 17 residues. The CDR3, as DNA: TGTGCCACCAGTGGCGGGGGAGGCCTATTCTCTGGAAACACCATATATTTT. It specifies CATSGGGGLFSGNTIYF.

V and J are TRBV27 and TRBJ1-5; D not certain. V lost 7 bases and J lost 2, with 18 bases in between. The CDR3 spans 16 residues. Germline loops: CDR1 MNHEY, CDR2 SMNVEV (reference sequence). For the CDR3, the DNA is TGTGCCAGCAACAGCGGCGGGGATGCGGGCAATCAGCCCCAGCATTTT. This codes for CASNSGGDAGNQPQHF.

The count of this clone is one. The chain combines TRBV7-9 with TRBJ2-3, with TRBD1 matching 8 bases. V was clipped by 7 bases and J by 4 bases; unmatched bases: 7. Germline assignment: CDR1 SEHNR and CDR2 FQNEAQ (reference sequence). CDR3 length: 14 amino acids. The CDR3, as DNA: TGTGCCAGCACCCCACGGGGACAGGCAGATACGCAGTATTTT. Its protein is CASTPRGQADTQYF.

The rearrangement joins TRBV7-8 to TRBJ2-1, with 10 positions matching TRBD1. The length of the CDR3 is 15 residues. Germline-derived CDR1 and CDR2 are SGHVS and FQNEAQ. V lost 5 bases and J lost 5; bases outside the gene matches: 6. CDR3 sequence reads: CASSLPGTGDNEQFF. DNA of the CDR3: TGTGCCAGCAGCCTGCCGGGGACAGGGGACAATGAGCAGTTCTTC.

The chain has TRBV5-8 and TRBJ2-1; TRBD1 might be the D (5 bases). Germline V gene lookup returns CDR1 SGHTS and CDR2 YDEGEE. The V gene lost 0 bases and the J gene lost 0 bases, with 10 bases spanning the gap. This CDR3 is 16 amino acids long. The CDR3 sequence: CASSLADGHSYNEQFF. The DNA of the CDR3 is TGTGCCAGCAGCTTGGCCGATGGACACTCCTACAATGAGCAGTTCTTC.

The chain employs TRBV9 and TRBJ1-3; weak D call: TRBD1 (5 bases). This CDR3 has 17 residues. V was pared by 2 bases and J by 2 bases, with 17 bases between. In germline, CDR1 is SGDLS, CDR2 YYNGEE. The CDR3 sequence: CASSVGMGGATGNTIYF. CDR3 nucleotides: TGTGCCAGCAGCGTGGGGATGGGAGGGGCTACTGGAAACACCATATATTTT.

The rearrangement links TRBV19 to TRBJ1-2; no reliable D call. The V gene lost 4 bases and the J gene lost 7 bases, with 16 bases spanning the gap. This CDR3 contains 14 residues. Germline V gene data show CDR1 as LNHDA and CDR2 as SQIVND (reference sequence). The CDR3 nucleotides read TGTGCCAGTAGTAAGAGTGGGCAAGGCTCTGGCTACACCTTC. It is translated as CASSKSGQGSGYTF.

The J gene is TRBJ1-1, the V gene TRBV10-1; D ambiguous. CDR1 WNHNN and CDR2 SYGVQD come from the germline V gene (reference sequence). V was cut by 9 bases and J by 0 bases, with 8 bases left in between. The CDR3 runs 12 residues. The DNA for the CDR3 is TGCGCCAGTTTGTATATGAACACTGAAGCTTTCTTT. Its translation is CASLYMNTEAFF.

The genes are TRBV4-3 and TRBJ1-2; weak D call: TRBD1 (6 bases). Trimming left V 3 bases short and J 3 bases short, with 17 bases between. Germline V CDR1 and CDR2: LGHNA, YSLEER. This CDR3 is built from 16 residues. This CDR3 reads CASSHRTAESDYGYTF. The CDR3 DNA sequence: TGCGCCAGCAGCCATCGGACAGCTGAGTCGGACTATGGCTACACCTTC.

The V gene is TRBV28, the J gene TRBJ2-7; 8 bases agree with TRBD2. The CDR3 loop spans 15 amino acids. V shed 10 bases and J 5 bases; nucleotides not matched to a gene: 16. Germline CDR1 reads MDHEN; CDR2 reads SYDVKM. CDR3 sequence (DNA): TGTGCCACGACGGAGCGGGAGATTGGGGGGGACGAGCAGTACTTC. This encodes CATTEREIGGDEQYF.

CDR3 coding DNA: TGCGCCAGCAGCCCCACCGGGCGCGGGGAAAAACTGTTTTTT. Translation: CASSPTGRGEKLFF. The V and J genes are TRBV5-1 and TRBJ1-4; D gene ambiguous. Germline V CDR1 and CDR2: SGHRS, YFSETQ. Trimming took off 4 bases at V and 8 bases at J, with 15 bases between the two ends. The CDR3 length is 14 residues. Full variable domain (rest looked up from reference TRBV5-1 and TRBJ1-4): KAGVTQTPRYLIKTRGQQVTLSCSPISGHRSVSWYQQTPGQGLQFLFEYFSETQRNKGNFPGRFSGRQFSNSRSEMNVSTLELGDSALYLCASSPTGRGEKLFFGSGTQLSVL.

The V call is TRBV7-3, the J call TRBJ2-1, with 8 bases fitting TRBD2. CDR1 and CDR2 from the germline V gene are SGHTA and FQGTGA. J was trimmed by 8 bases and V by 5 bases; bases with no gene match: 11. This CDR3 region has 15 residues. The CDR3 DNA follows: TGTGCCAGCAGCCGCGGGGGGCCCGGTCGGGATGAGCAGTTCTTC. Amino acids: CASSRGGPGRDEQFF.

This chain links TRBV3-1 (or the pseudogene TRBV3-2) with TRBJ2-3, with 7 bases aligning to TRBD2. This CDR3 has 19 amino acids. Unmatched junction bases numbered 14, after V lost 2 bases and J lost 0 bases. Germline-derived CDR1 and CDR2 are LGHDT and YNNKEL (reference sequence). DNA of the CDR3: TGTGCCAGCAGCCAACTACTAGCGCGTGGGGATCCTAGCACAGATACGCAGTATTTT. This sequence encodes CASSQLLARGDPSTDTQYF.

The chain employs TRBV6-2 or TRBV6-3 and TRBJ1-5; no firm D call. Germline CDR1 reads MNHEY; CDR2 reads SVGEGT. CDR3 length: 14 amino acids. V gave up 5 bases and J gave up 6 bases, with 14 bases separating them. In DNA, the CDR3 is TGTGCCAGCAGTCCCGCGGGAAGACTTCAGCCCCAGCATTTT. This gives the protein CASSPAGRLQPQHF.

The chain links TRBV10-3 to TRBJ2-7; weak D call: TRBD1 (6 bases). The CDR3 contains 13 residues. Trimming shortened V by 3 bases and J by 6 bases, and 12 bases separated the two germline ends. Per the germline V gene, CDR1 is ENHRY and CDR2 is SYGVKD. CDR3 nucleotides: TGTGCCATCAGTGATCTCGGACAGACCGAGCAGTACTTC. Protein sequence: CAISDLGQTEQYF.

This clone was observed a few times. The chain joins TRBV28 to TRBJ2-1; D gene unclear. Germline V gene data show CDR1 as MDHEN and CDR2 as SYDVKM. This CDR3 is 15 amino acids long. Deletions cut 7 bases from V and 0 bases from J, with 13 bases between. CDR3 bases: TGTGCCAGCACTAGGGCAGATTACTCCTACAATGAGCAGTTCTTC. Its protein product is CASTRADYSYNEQFF.

The V gene is TRBV6-6, the J gene TRBJ2-7; D gene unclear. Between the trimmed V and J ends, which lost 0 bases and 6 bases, there was a span of 12 bases. Germline-derived CDR1 and CDR2 are MNHNY and SVGAGI (reference sequence). This CDR3 region has 14 residues. CDR3 amino acids: CASSYSRLSVEQYF. The CDR3 bases are TGTGCCAGCAGTTACTCGAGGCTCTCGGTCGAGCAGTACTTC.

CDR3 in DNA: TGTGCCAGCAGCCAAGGGACAGGGAGCTTGGGGCAGTACTTC. It yields the protein CASSQGTGSLGQYF. The rearrangement links TRBV14 to TRBJ2-7, with TRBD1 matching over 8 bases. Trimming took 1 base from V and 9 from J; bases not matched to a gene: 8. The CDR3 has 14 amino acids. Germline assignment: CDR1 SGHDN and CDR2 FVKESK.

This clone was counted once. V usage is TRBV27 and J usage is TRBJ1-2; TRBD1 aligns across 8 bases. Germline CDR1 reads MNHEY; CDR2 reads SMNVEV (reference sequence). The CDR3 has 17 residues. The J segment lost 3 bases and the V segment lost 6 bases, leaving 15 bases of the junction unmatched. The DNA for the CDR3 is TGTGCCAGCAGGACGCATGGGGGGACAGGTCCTTACTATGGCTACACCTTC. This translates into CASRTHGGTGPYYGYTF.

The V call is TRBV5-1, the J call TRBJ2-5, with 7 nucleotides matching TRBD2. V was pared by 0 bases and J by 5 bases, with 13 bases of the junction left unmatched. CDR1 is SGHRS and CDR2 is YFSETQ in the germline V gene. This CDR3 is 17 amino acids long. The CDR3 is CASSLVPPGNSGETQYF. As DNA, the CDR3 is TGCGCCAGCAGCTTGGTTCCGCCGGGAAATAGCGGGGAGACCCAGTACTTC.

This clone came up once. This CDR3 is CASSLVGTGRETQYF. The CDR3 DNA is TGCGCCAGCAGCTTGGTCGGGACAGGGCGAGAGACCCAGTACTTC. This chain connects TRBV5-1 to TRBJ2-5, with 9 bases identical to TRBD1. The V gene end was trimmed by 0 bases and the J gene end by 4 bases; junction bases not matched to a gene: 4. The CDR3 spans 15 residues. Germline V gives CDR1 SGHRS, CDR2 YFSETQ.

The chain couples TRBV7-3 to TRBJ2-2, with 10 bases aligning to TRBD2. The junction had 1 base not matched to a gene; V was cut back by 3 bases and J by 0 bases. Germline lookup yields CDR1 SGHTA and CDR2 FQGTGA. This CDR3 contains 16 residues. Here the CDR3 DNA reads TGTGCCAGCAGCTTCGGGACTAGCGCGAACACCGGGGAGCTGTTTTTT. Residues: CASSFGTSANTGELFF.

This clone was seen only once. The V call is TRBV24-1, the J call TRBJ1-2; D might be TRBD1 (5 bases). The V and J ends lost 4 bases and 5 bases respectively, with 13 bases between them. Germline CDR1 and CDR2: KGHDR and SFDVKD. This CDR3 region has 14 residues. This CDR3 reads CATSDGTTTYGYTF. CDR3 DNA: TGTGCCACCAGTGACGGGACCACAACTTATGGCTACACCTTC.

DNA of the CDR3: TGTGCCAGCAGCCAAGACCCGCGATATGGCTACACCTTC. Encoded protein: CASSQDPRYGYTF. The chain carries TRBV3-1 (or the pseudogene TRBV3-2) and TRBJ1-2, with D hard to call. The CDR3 has 13 amino acids. Germline-derived CDR1 and CDR2 are LGHDT and YNNKEL (reference sequence). Between the trimmed V and J ends, which lost 0 bases and 5 bases, there was a span of 7 bases.

A word on this clone: Compared with germline, one end of the junction differs, possibly owing to a read error. V gene TRBV4-1 combines with J gene TRBJ1-2; 7 bases line up with TRBD1. This CDR3 spans 15 amino acids. Germline CDR1 MGHRA, CDR2 YSYEKL. CDR3 sequence reads: CASSQDRGQSYSMAF. The CDR3 coding sequence is TGCGCCAGCAGCCAAGATCGGGGACAGTCCTATAGCATGGCCTTC.

The J gene is TRBJ2-1, the V gene TRBV27; TRBD1 matches at 8 bases. CDR3 length equals 15 residues. In germline, CDR1 is MNHEY, CDR2 SMNVEV (reference sequence). V dropped 4 bases and J dropped 6; count of bases not matched to a gene: 8. The CDR3 bases are TGTGCCAGCAGTTCAGGGAGACAGGGGTTCAATGAGCAGTTCTTC. Amino acid sequence: CASSSGRQGFNEQFF.

The chain links TRBV5-1 to TRBJ2-3; TRBD2 matches at 8 bases. Germline values: CDR1 SGHRS, CDR2 YFSETQ. The CDR3 extends over 19 amino acids. After removal of 0 bases from V and 3 bases from J, the junction contained 15 bases not matched to a gene. The CDR3 here is CASSLAAFGGVFVTDTQYF. In nucleotides, the CDR3 is TGCGCCAGCAGCTTGGCCGCTTTCGGGGGGGTTTTTGTTACAGATACGCAGTATTTT.